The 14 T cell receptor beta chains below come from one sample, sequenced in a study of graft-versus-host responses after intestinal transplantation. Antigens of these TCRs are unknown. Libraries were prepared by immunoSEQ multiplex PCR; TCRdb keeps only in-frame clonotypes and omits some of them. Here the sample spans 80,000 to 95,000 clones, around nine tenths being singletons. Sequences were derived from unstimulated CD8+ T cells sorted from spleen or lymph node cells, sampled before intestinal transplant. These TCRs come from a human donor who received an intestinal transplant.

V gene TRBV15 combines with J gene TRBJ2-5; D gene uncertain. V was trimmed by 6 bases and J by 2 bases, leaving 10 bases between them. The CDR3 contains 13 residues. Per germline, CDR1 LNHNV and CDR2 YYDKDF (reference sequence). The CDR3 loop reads CATRDRSQETQYF. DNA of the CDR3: TGTGCCACCAGGGACCGCTCACAAGAGACCCAGTACTTC.

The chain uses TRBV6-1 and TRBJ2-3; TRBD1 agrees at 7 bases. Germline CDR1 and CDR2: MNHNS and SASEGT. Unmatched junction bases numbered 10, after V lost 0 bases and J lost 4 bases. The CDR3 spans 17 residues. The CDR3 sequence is CASSEARGPYQPDTQYF. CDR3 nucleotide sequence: TGTGCCAGCAGTGAAGCTAGGGGGCCGTATCAGCCAGATACGCAGTATTTT.

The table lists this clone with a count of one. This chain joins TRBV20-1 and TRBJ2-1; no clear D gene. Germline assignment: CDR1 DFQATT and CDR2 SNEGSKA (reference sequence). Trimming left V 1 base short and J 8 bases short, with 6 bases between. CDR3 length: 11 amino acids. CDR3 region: CSARVQDEQFF. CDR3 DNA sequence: TGCAGTGCTAGAGTCCAAGATGAGCAGTTCTTC.

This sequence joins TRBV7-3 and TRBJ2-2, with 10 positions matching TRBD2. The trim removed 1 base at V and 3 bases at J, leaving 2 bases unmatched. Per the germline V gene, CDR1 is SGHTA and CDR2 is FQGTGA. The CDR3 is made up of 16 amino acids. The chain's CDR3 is CASSLRLAGDTGELFF. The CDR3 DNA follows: TGTGCCAGCAGCTTAAGACTAGCGGGCGACACCGGGGAGCTGTTTTTT.

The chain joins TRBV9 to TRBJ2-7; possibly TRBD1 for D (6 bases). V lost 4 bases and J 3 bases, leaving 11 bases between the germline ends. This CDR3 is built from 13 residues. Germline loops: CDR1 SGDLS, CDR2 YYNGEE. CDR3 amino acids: CASSPGQFYEQYF. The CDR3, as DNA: TGTGCCAGCAGCCCCGGACAGTTCTACGAGCAGTACTTC. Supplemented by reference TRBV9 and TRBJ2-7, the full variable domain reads DSGVTQTPKHLITATGQRVTLRCSPRSGDLSVYWYQQSLDQGLQFLIQYYNGEERAKGNILERFSAQQFPDLHSELNLSSLELGDSALYFCASSPGQFYEQYFGPGTRLTVT.

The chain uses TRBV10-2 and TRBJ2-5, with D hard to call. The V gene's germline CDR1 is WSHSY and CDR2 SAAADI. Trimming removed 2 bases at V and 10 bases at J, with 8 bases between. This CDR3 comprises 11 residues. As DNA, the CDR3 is TGCGCCAGCAGTGAGGTCTCTAGCCAGTACTTC. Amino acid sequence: CASSEVSSQYF.

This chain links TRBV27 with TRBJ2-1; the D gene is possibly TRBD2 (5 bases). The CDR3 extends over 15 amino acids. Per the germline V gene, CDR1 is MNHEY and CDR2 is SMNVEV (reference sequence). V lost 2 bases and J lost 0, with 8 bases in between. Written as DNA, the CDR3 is TGTGCCAGCAGTTTAGCGGGCAGCTCCTACAATGAGCAGTTCTTC. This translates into CASSLAGSSYNEQFF.

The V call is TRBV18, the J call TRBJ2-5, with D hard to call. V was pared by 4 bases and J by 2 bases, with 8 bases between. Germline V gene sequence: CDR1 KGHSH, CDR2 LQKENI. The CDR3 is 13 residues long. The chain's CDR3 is CASSQYVQETQYF. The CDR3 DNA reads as TGTGCCAGCTCACAGTACGTACAAGAGACCCAGTACTTC. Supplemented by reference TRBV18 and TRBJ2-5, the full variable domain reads NAGVMQNPRHLVRRRGQEARLRCSPMKGHSHVYWYRQLPEEGLKFMVYLQKENIIDESGMPKERFSAEFPKEGPSILRIQQVVRGDSAAYFCASSQYVQETQYFGPGTRLLVL.

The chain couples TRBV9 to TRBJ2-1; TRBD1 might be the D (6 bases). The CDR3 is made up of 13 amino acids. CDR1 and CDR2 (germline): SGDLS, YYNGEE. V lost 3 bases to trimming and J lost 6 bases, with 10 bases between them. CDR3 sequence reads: CASSGGQFNEQFF. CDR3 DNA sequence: TGTGCCAGCAGCGGTGGACAGTTCAATGAGCAGTTCTTC.

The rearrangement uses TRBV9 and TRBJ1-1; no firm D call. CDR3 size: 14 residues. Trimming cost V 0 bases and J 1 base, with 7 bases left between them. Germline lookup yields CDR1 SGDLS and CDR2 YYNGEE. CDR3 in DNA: TGTGCCAGCAGCGTAGAGGGAGGGAACACTGAAGCTTTCTTT. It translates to CASSVEGGNTEAFF.

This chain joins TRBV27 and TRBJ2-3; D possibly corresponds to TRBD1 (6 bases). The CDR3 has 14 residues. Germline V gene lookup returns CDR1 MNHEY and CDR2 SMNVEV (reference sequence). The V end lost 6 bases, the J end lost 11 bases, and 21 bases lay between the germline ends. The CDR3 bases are TGTGCCAGCAGCCCTACCCTTAGACAGGCTCAGCAGTATTTT. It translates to CASSPTLRQAQQYF.

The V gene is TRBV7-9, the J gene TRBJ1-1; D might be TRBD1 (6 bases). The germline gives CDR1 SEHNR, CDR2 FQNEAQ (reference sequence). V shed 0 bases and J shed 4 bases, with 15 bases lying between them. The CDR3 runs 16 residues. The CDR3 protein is CASSLAGGAEGTEAFF. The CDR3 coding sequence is TGTGCCAGCAGCTTAGCTGGGGGCGCTGAGGGCACTGAAGCTTTCTTT.

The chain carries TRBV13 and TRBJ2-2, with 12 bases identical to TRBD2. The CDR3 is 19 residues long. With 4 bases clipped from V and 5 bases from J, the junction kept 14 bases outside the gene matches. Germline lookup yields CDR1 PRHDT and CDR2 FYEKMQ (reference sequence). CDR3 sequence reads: CASSSASGRAGGGTGELFF. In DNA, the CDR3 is TGTGCCAGCAGCTCCGCTAGCGGGAGGGCCGGAGGAGGGACCGGGGAGCTGTTTTTT. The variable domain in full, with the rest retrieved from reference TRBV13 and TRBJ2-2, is AAGVIQSPRHLIKEKRETATLKCYPIPRHDTVYWYQQGPGQDPQFLISFYEKMQSDKGSIPDRFSAQQFSDYHSELNMSSLELGDSALYFCASSSASGRAGGGTGELFFGEGSRLTVL.

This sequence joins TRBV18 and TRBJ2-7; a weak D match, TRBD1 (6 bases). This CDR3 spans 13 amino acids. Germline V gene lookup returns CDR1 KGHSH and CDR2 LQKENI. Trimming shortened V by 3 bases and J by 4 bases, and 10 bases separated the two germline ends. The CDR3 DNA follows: TGTGCCAGCTCACCTGACAGGTCTTACGAGCAGTACTTC. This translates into CASSPDRSYEQYF.